This is a list of T cell receptor beta chains from one sample in a study of blood T cell repertoires in COVID-19. Assay used: immunoSEQ multiplex PCR; TCRdb lists only in-frame clones, some missing. Among 30,000 or so clones listed, roughly 88% were seen once. Sample: peripheral blood. These receptors all stem from a human donor in a cohort sampled during active COVID-19. Each CDR3 is given with its conserved first and last residue. The order of the fields is J gene, V gene, D gene, CDR3 length, clone size, CDR3 protein, CDR3 DNA. The D gene is left open where the match is weak. Clone size is not always given. Where it is, it says once, few, many or a class for expanded clones.

TRBJ1-1 | TRBV6-5 | TRBD1 | 12 | - | CASSFDRAKAFF | TGTGCCAGCAGTTTTGACAGGGCAAAAGCTTTCTTT
TRBJ1-4 | TRBV18 | - | 15 | - | CASSFLSATNEKLFF | TGTGCCAGCTCATTCCTTTCCGCAACTAATGAAAAACTGTTTTTT
TRBJ2-2 | TRBV3-1/TRBV3-2 | TRBD2 | 15 | - | CASSRLAGDTGELFF | TGTGCCAGCAGCCGACTAGCGGGGGACACCGGGGAGCTGTTTTTT
TRBJ1-4 | TRBV20-1 | - | 14 | - | CSASLGAANEKLFF | TGCAGTGCTAGTTTGGGGGCGGCTAATGAAAAACTGTTTTTT
TRBJ2-1 | TRBV6-2/TRBV6-3 | TRBD2 | 17 | - | CASSYSRTSGVYNEQFF | TGTGCCAGCAGTTACTCAAGGACTAGCGGCGTATACAATGAGCAGTTCTTC
TRBJ2-5 | TRBV2 | TRBD2 | 17 | - | CASSDGTSGENQETQYF | TGTGCCAGCAGTGACGGGACTAGCGGGGAAAACCAAGAGACCCAGTACTTC
TRBJ1-4 | TRBV9 | - | 15 | - | CASSVGSGVNEKLFF | TGTGCCAGCAGCGTAGGTTCAGGGGTGAATGAAAAACTGTTTTTT
TRBJ1-1 | TRBV6-4 | - | 13 | - | CASSEEGGAEAFF | TGTGCCAGCAGTGAGGAGGGGGGGGCTGAAGCTTTCTTT
TRBJ2-1 | TRBV19 | - | 15 | - | CASRSLGSSYNEQFF | TGTGCCAGTAGGAGTCTTGGGAGCTCCTACAATGAGCAGTTCTTC
TRBJ2-7 | TRBV9 | - | 15 | - | CASSVGSGEMFEQYF | TGTGCCAGCAGCGTAGGTTCAGGGGAGATGTTCGAGCAGTACTTC
TRBJ2-3 | TRBV11-2 | - | 15 | - | CASRSPGRGRDTQYF | TGTGCCAGCCGAAGCCCGGGGCGGGGCAGGGATACGCAGTATTTT
TRBJ2-1 | TRBV29-1 | - | 15 | once | CSVEAEVDGISEQFF | TGCAGCGTTGAAGCGGAGGTAGACGGGATTTCTGAGCAGTTCTTC
TRBJ2-1 | TRBV6-2/TRBV6-3 | TRBD2 | 12 | - | CASSLGTSWQFF | TGTGCCAGCAGTCTCGGGACTAGCTGGCAGTTCTTC
TRBJ2-7 | TRBV19 | - | 11 | - | CASSRGYEQYF | TGTGCCAGTAGTAGAGGGTACGAGCAGTACTTC
TRBJ2-5 | TRBV11-1 | TRBD1 | 14 | - | CASRPRTGEETQYF | TGTGCCAGCAGGCCCAGGACAGGGGAAGAGACCCAGTACTTC
TRBJ2-5 | TRBV28 | TRBD1 | 15 | - | CASFPPGTGIETQYF | TGTGCCAGCTTCCCCCCCGGGACAGGGATTGAGACCCAGTACTTC
TRBJ2-2 | TRBV11-2 | TRBD1 | 18 | - | CASSLDRSRTGIIGELFF | TGTGCCAGCAGCTTAGATCGCAGTAGGACAGGGATAATCGGGGAGCTGTTTTTT
TRBJ2-3 | TRBV5-1 | TRBD2 | 18 | - | CASSLVGLAGTPGDTQYF | TGCGCCAGCAGCTTGGTGGGACTAGCGGGGACCCCGGGAGATACGCAGTATTTT
TRBJ2-1 | TRBV4-2 | - | 14 | - | CASSPAAGASEQFF | TGTGCCAGCAGCCCTGCCGCGGGGGCCTCTGAGCAGTTCTTC
TRBJ2-3 | TRBV27 | - | 14 | - | CASSSRDTTDTQYF | TGTGCCAGCAGTTCCCGGGACACCACAGATACGCAGTATTTT
TRBJ2-5 | TRBV7-8 | TRBD1 | 15 | - | CASSLETGFLETQYF | TGTGCCAGCAGCTTAGAGACAGGGTTCTTGGAGACCCAGTACTTC
TRBJ2-5 | TRBV2 | TRBD2 | 18 | - | CASTGGGPGLAGQETQYF | TGTGCCAGCACAGGGGGGGGGCCGGGACTAGCGGGACAAGAGACCCAGTACTTC
TRBJ1-4 | TRBV6-6 | TRBD1 | 13 | - | CASRDRVNEKLFF | TGTGCCAGCCGGGACAGGGTGAATGAAAAACTGTTTTTT
TRBJ2-5 | TRBV4-2 | - | 15 | once | CASSQEPSLWETQYF | TGTGCCAGCAGCCAAGAACCTAGTCTGTGGGAGACCCAGTACTTC
TRBJ2-5 | TRBV5-1 | TRBD1 | 13 | - | CASSGTGQETQYF | TGCGCCAGCAGCGGGACAGGGCAAGAGACCCAGTACTTC
TRBJ2-2 | TRBV5-1 | TRBD1 | 14 | - | CASGTAPNTGELFF | TGCGCCAGCGGGACAGCCCCGAACACCGGGGAGCTGTTTTTT
TRBJ2-3 | TRBV6-1 | TRBD2 | 20 | - | CASSGPRTSGTPGGTDTQYF | TGTGCCAGCAGTGGACCCCGGACTAGCGGGACACCAGGGGGTACAGATACGCAGTATTTT
TRBJ2-7 | TRBV19 | - | 14 | - | CASRGGRATYEQYF | TGTGCCAGTAGGGGGGGGCGCGCAACCTACGAGCAGTACTTC
TRBJ1-1 | TRBV5-5 | - | 13 | once | CASTLDLNTEAFF | TGTGCCAGCACGTTAGATCTGAACACTGAAGCTTTCTTT
TRBJ1-1 | TRBV7-8 | - | 12 | - | CASRALNTEAFF | TGTGCCAGCAGGGCCCTGAACACTGAAGCTTTCTTT
TRBJ1-1 | TRBV7-9 | - | 14 | - | CASSLSVWNTEAFF | TGTGCCAGCAGCTTATCCGTGTGGAACACTGAAGCTTTCTTT
TRBJ2-2 | TRBV6-1 | - | 15 | - | CASSERAGRTGELFF | TGTGCCAGCAGTGAACGGGCAGGGCGGACCGGGGAGCTGTTTTTT
TRBJ2-7 | TRBV6-2/TRBV6-3 | - | 14 | - | CASSYSPTPGEQYF | TGTGCCAGCAGTTACTCCCCCACCCCGGGCGAGCAGTACTTC
TRBJ2-1 | TRBV18 | - | 13 | - | CASSPVGYNEQFF | TGTGCCAGCTCACCAGTCGGTTACAATGAGCAGTTCTTC
TRBJ2-7 | TRBV5-4 | TRBD1 | 14 | - | CASSWDRAPYEQYF | TGTGCCAGCAGCTGGGACAGGGCCCCCTACGAGCAGTACTTC
TRBJ1-2 | TRBV18 | - | 14 | - | CASSGDSGWHGYTF | TGTGCCAGCTCAGGCGACAGCGGGTGGCATGGCTACACCTTC
TRBJ2-7 | TRBV11-2 | TRBD1 | 15 | - | CASSLVHQGVYEQYF | TGTGCCAGCAGCTTAGTCCACCAGGGGGTCTACGAGCAGTACTTC
TRBJ1-2 | TRBV4-2 | - | 14 | - | CASSQVTGSGGYTF | TGTGCCAGCAGCCAAGTAACAGGGTCGGGCGGCTACACCTTC
TRBJ2-7 | TRBV29-1 | TRBD1 | 16 | - | CSVHAPMGQGGGEQYF | TGCAGCGTTCACGCCCCAATGGGACAGGGCGGCGGCGAGCAGTACTTC
TRBJ1-1 | TRBV7-8 | TRBD1 | 22 | - | CASSLQRAWERGQGSRDTEAFF | TGTGCCAGCAGCCTACAAAGGGCTTGGGAGCGGGGACAGGGGTCTCGGGACACTGAAGCTTTCTTT